The source of this T cell receptor beta chain is a study of blood T cell repertoires in COVID-19. About the study: Whether acute or convalescent, the COVID-19 samples came from the United States, Italy and Spain. The cDNA or gDNA used as material had been derived from T cells, B-cell-depleted T cells, or PBMCs.

This clone was counted a single time. Germline-derived CDR1 and CDR2 are LGHDT and YNNKEL (reference sequence). CDR3 length: 15 amino acids. With 0 bases removed from V and 6 bases from J, the gap between germline ends came to 15 bases. Study processing details: Cell counts per sample came from amplifying reference gene primers. Profiling relied on immunoSEQ multiplex PCR, and the TCRdb table lists in-frame clones only, not all of them. V and J calls and clone size follow that table, whereas D and trimming were derived from the DNA. Among 80,000 to 95,000 clones listed, roughly 76% were seen once. The genes are TRBV3-1 (or the pseudogene TRBV3-2) and TRBJ2-7; the D gene is possibly TRBD2 (6 bases). This receptor was taken from a woman aged 45-65 years with acute or convalescent COVID-19. The material sequenced was peripheral blood. The CDR3, as DNA: TGTGCCAGCAGCCAAGAACTAGCCCTCCTCAGCGAGCAGTACTTC. Its translation is CASSQELALLSEQYF.